This is a list of T cell receptor beta chains from one sample in a study of T cell responses to AZD1222 COVID-19 vaccine. Using immunoSEQ multiplex PCR, the repertoire was profiled, and TCRdb retains in-frame clones only, with some absent. The repertoire includes about 140,000 clones, under 95% of them detected once, and 3% to 3.5% sits in the top ten. The sample in question was peripheral blood, obtained on day 0 of AZD1222 vaccination. Receptors originate from an adult in good health. CDR3s include the opening cysteine and the closing phenylalanine or tryptophan. Fields, in order: V gene, CDR3 protein.

>TRBV10-1
CASSLAGSTDTQYF
>TRBV7-2
CASSLRPAGIQETQYF
>TRBV4-3
CASSQDKAPNTEAFF
>TRBV27
CASSLMGQGQPQHF
>TRBV6-5
CASSYSGTSGNNEQFF
>TRBV12-1
CASPAGQRNTEAFF
>TRBV2
CASREDTQYF
>TRBV20-1
CSASSASRRGEQFF
>TRBV6-1
CASSDTLGGYEQYF
>TRBV6-5
CASSYSALAAYNEQFF
>TRBV19
CASSITRSNTGELFF
>TRBV14
CASSQRLAATYEQYF
>TRBV6-5
CASSYSARVGQPQHF
>TRBV9
CASSVAGGRAYEQYF
>TRBV27
CASSQLAGGGFGQFF
>TRBV3-1/TRBV3-2
CASSQGIAGGGYNEQFF
>TRBV3-1/TRBV3-2
CASSQVMVGGETQYF
>TRBV5-1
CASSTMGGNQPQHF
>TRBV29-1
CSVAGQVEETQYF
>TRBV6-2/TRBV6-3
CASSYLEALGTSGMDTQYF
>TRBV9
CASSGRLGGSYNSPLHF
>TRBV3-1/TRBV3-2
CASSQVAGQGPTDTQYF
>TRBV28
CASSLRDRGTQLQSGEQFF
>TRBV5-1
CASSLDRGAGEAFF
>TRBV6-5
CASSRDRLYEQYF
>TRBV9
CASNLEGFSGTEAFF
>TRBV7-2
CASSLNRFGTYEQYF
>TRBV4-1
CASSQDTGVTTYEQYF
>TRBV5-4
CASSFEADLNTEAFF
>TRBV20-1
CSASGPGRTNEQFF
>TRBV7-9
CASSAPGAKNIQYF
>TRBV3-1/TRBV3-2
CASSPDRVSDYGYTF
>TRBV4-1
CASSRYRPGSSENTGELFF
>TRBV7-8
CASSLGFGVQVRGFNEQYF
>TRBV6-6
CASSYGDGWPQHF
>TRBV9
CASSVGGKTEAFF
>TRBV5-5
CASTYGAPSTEAFF
>TRBV7-6
CASSLRGDRAYEQYF
>TRBV11-2
CASSLDMVTRDEKLFF
>TRBV5-6
CASSFGRDNEQFF
>TRBV3-1/TRBV3-2
CASSQGGLAGELFF
>TRBV7-9
CASSSDLQPQHF
>TRBV28
CASSSRTGRTDTQYF
>TRBV19
CASSIGSGRKFETQYF
>TRBV27
CASSLVRRGTEAFF
>TRBV6-6
CASSPADRSAFF
>TRBV28
CASSLSGVQTQYF
>TRBV13
CASSQTVAFF
>TRBV23-1
CASSQSGGPGSAPGNQPQHF
>TRBV5-1
CASIRGGGMNTEAFF
>TRBV7-2
CASSRSPLAQETQYF
>TRBV9
CASSVVSGGGYTDTQYF
>TRBV4-3
CASSQDPSGNYEQYF
>TRBV30
CAWSAFSGNQPQHF
>TRBV7-2
CASSRTVSGGYTF